This T cell receptor (beta chain) was sequenced during a study of T cell repertoires in cytomegalovirus infection. Study outcomes and limitations: The ex vivo response was dominated by HLA-C-restricted CMV-specific TCR beta clonotypes.

One entry per CDR3 protein, called by TCRdb with MiXCR from the reads. The sample records approximately 130,000 distinct CDR3 sequences, 7.5% to 9% being singletons. Concerning this clonotype: The antigen remains undetermined.

The origin of this receptor is a human donor in good health (CMV status not recorded). Some clones in this sample may be carry-over from other donors' samples. Sequencing used PBMCs.

CDR3 sequence (DNA): TGTGCCTGGAGTAAAGAAGCGGGGGAAAACAATGAGCAGTTCTTC. This gives the protein CAWSKEAGENNEQFF. The chain recombines TRBV30 with TRBJ2-1; TRBD2 matches at 8 bases. CDR3 length: 15 amino acids. The V gene's germline CDR1 is GTSNPN and CDR2 SVGIG (reference sequence). The V and J ends lost 2 bases and 5 bases, in that order; junction bases with no gene match: 8.